One and the same sample provided the 18 T cell receptor beta chains below, sequenced in a study of T cell repertoires in cytomegalovirus infection. TCRdb fed the reads into MiXCR, producing one record per CDR3 protein. The top ten clones hold 20% to 30% of a sample with almost 550,000 distinct CDR3 sequences, approximately 16% of them seen once. Sequenced material: CD8+ T cells from PBMCs. These receptors were obtained from a human donor in good health (CMV status not recorded). Some clones in this sample may be carry-over from other donors' samples.

This clonotype was detected only once. The CDR3 DNA is TGTGCCAGCAGCGTAGGTGGGTCTACTAGAGAGACCCAGTACTTC. It yields the protein CASSVGGSTRETQYF. V gene TRBV9 combines with J gene TRBJ2-5; D may be TRBD2 (5 bases). The V gene's germline CDR1 is SGDLS and CDR2 YYNGEE. The V gene lost 0 bases and the J gene lost 4 bases, with 13 bases spanning the gap. There are 15 residues in the CDR3.

This clonotype has a handful of counts. J is TRBJ1-5 and V is TRBV19, with D unresolved. V was clipped by 5 bases and J by 0 bases, with 17 bases between them. Germline loops: CDR1 LNHDA, CDR2 SQIVND (reference sequence). CDR3 length: 17 residues. The CDR3 sequence: CASSHRDDAYSNQPQHF. As DNA, the CDR3 is TGTGCCAGTAGTCATCGTGACGACGCTTATAGCAATCAGCCCCAGCATTTT.

The rearrangement links TRBV11-2 to TRBJ2-2; TRBD1 matches 8 bases. Germline CDR1 SGHAT, CDR2 FQNNGV. The CDR3 is 13 amino acids. The V and J ends lost 5 bases and 6 bases, in that order; junction bases with no gene match: 2. CDR3 amino acids: CASSRTGPGELFF. The CDR3 DNA reads TGTGCCAGCAGCAGGACAGGGCCCGGGGAGCTGTTTTTT.

This clonotype has just a few counts. The genes are TRBV9 and TRBJ2-5, with 10 bases identical to TRBD2. Looked up from germline, CDR1 is SGDLS and CDR2 is YYNGEE. The CDR3 runs to 15 residues. V lost 3 bases and J lost 5; bases outside the gene matches: 7. As DNA, the CDR3 is TGTGCCAGCAGCGCTAGCGGGAGTTATAGGGAGACCCAGTACTTC. Its translation is CASSASGSYRETQYF.

This clonotype was picked up many times. The germline gene is not matched at one end of the junction; a read error may be the cause. The chain couples TRBV5-1 to TRBJ1-5; the match to TRBD1 covers 10 bases. This CDR3 is 14 amino acids long. Germline assignment: CDR1 SGHRS and CDR2 YFSETQ. CDR3 amino acids: CASSLTGGGQPQHF. Here the CDR3 DNA reads TGTGCCAGCAGTTTGACAGGGGGCGGTCAGCCCCAGCATTTT.

The V gene is TRBV24-1, the J gene TRBJ1-5; D is uncertain. The CDR3 extends over 13 amino acids. Trimming took off 3 bases at V and 3 bases at J, with 5 bases between the two ends. CDR1 KGHDR and CDR2 SFDVKD come from the germline V gene. DNA for the CDR3: TGTGCCACCAGTGATACGGACAATCAGCCCCAGCATTTT. This gives the protein CATSDTDNQPQHF.

This clonotype has ten or more counts. CDR3 amino acids: CASSLFGYEQYF. CDR3 DNA sequence: TGTGCCAGCAGTTTATTTGGTTACGAGCAGTACTTC. The chain recombines TRBV12-3 or TRBV12-4 with TRBJ2-7; unclear D gene. V was clipped by 2 bases and J by 4 bases, with 6 bases between them. CDR3 size: 12 residues.

This clonotype was counted at least ten times. This rearrangement joins TRBV7-9 to TRBJ2-3; the match to TRBD2 covers 7 bases. Germline V CDR1 and CDR2: SEHNR, FQNEAQ (reference sequence). The V segment lost 4 bases and the J segment 5 bases; nucleotides outside the gene matches: 6. The CDR3 is 14 amino acids. CDR3 region: CASSSGLVGDTQYF. The DNA of the CDR3 is TGTGCCAGCAGCTCCGGACTAGTTGGAGATACGCAGTATTTT.

V is TRBV20-1 and J is TRBJ2-5; no clear D. CDR1 and CDR2 (germline): DFQATT, SNEGSKA (reference sequence). V lost 6 bases to trimming and J lost 5 bases, with 13 bases between them. The CDR3 consists of 12 residues. CDR3 nucleotides: TGCAGTGCCAATCTTTTCGGGGAGACCCAGTACTTC. Amino acids: CSANLFGETQYF.

This clonotype was picked up many times. CDR3 nucleotide sequence: TGTGCCACCAGTGACAGGACAGGGGACGGCTACACCTTC. It codes for CATSDRTGDGYTF. The chain couples TRBV24-1 to TRBJ1-2; 9 positions agree with TRBD1. This CDR3 is built from 13 residues. The germline V gene encodes CDR1 KGHDR and CDR2 SFDVKD. V shed 4 bases and J 8 bases; nucleotides not matched to a gene: 4.

This clonotype was counted a few times. The chain has TRBV4-1 and TRBJ2-1, with 9 bases identical to TRBD2. This CDR3 has 19 amino acids. The germline V gene has CDR1 MGHRA and CDR2 YSYEKL. V shed 2 bases, J shed 5 bases, and the junction held 16 bases outside the gene matches. The CDR3 spells CASSQNPPYLAGQNNEQFF. CDR3 DNA sequence: TGCGCCAGCAGCCAAAATCCTCCTTATCTAGCGGGGCAAAACAATGAGCAGTTCTTC.

CDR3 nucleotide sequence: TGTGCCAGCAGTTTGACGGCAGAGGCAACTAATGAAAAACTGTTTTTT. Its protein is CASSLTAEATNEKLFF. The genes are TRBV12-3 or TRBV12-4 and TRBJ1-4; D is unclear. Trimming left V 3 bases short and J 0 bases short, with 11 bases between. The CDR3 covers 16 residues.

This clonotype was counted ten times or more. The genes are TRBV5-1 and TRBJ1-1; no firm D call. V was shortened by 1 base and J by 3 bases, with 10 bases between the two germline ends. Germline V CDR1 and CDR2: SGHRS, YFSETQ. The CDR3 length is 14 residues. The CDR3 DNA sequence: TGCGCCAGCAGCTTGTCGTCGGATTACACTGAAGCTTTCTTT. Protein sequence: CASSLSSDYTEAFF.

This chain connects TRBV7-3 to TRBJ1-1; weak D call: TRBD1 (6 bases). This CDR3 comprises 15 residues. CDR1 is SGHTA, CDR2 FQGTGA, per germline. Deletions cut 6 bases from V and 4 bases from J, with 18 bases between. CDR3 DNA: TGTGCCAGCAGTCCAGACCCCAGGGGCGCCACTGAAGCTTTCTTT. Amino acid sequence: CASSPDPRGATEAFF.

This clonotype has at least ten counts. The J gene is TRBJ2-7, the V gene TRBV9, with D perhaps matching TRBD2 (7 bases). The CDR3 is 15 residues long. The germline gives CDR1 SGDLS, CDR2 YYNGEE. V was shortened by 0 bases and J by 5 bases, with 15 bases between the two germline ends. The CDR3 bases are TGTGCCAGCAGCGTAGACGGCGGGGGCCCTAACGAGCAGTACTTC. This sequence encodes CASSVDGGGPNEQYF.

The chain has TRBV24-1 and TRBJ2-2, with D uncertain. The CDR3 has 12 amino acids. Trimming left V 3 bases short and J 5 bases short, with 3 bases between. The germline gives CDR1 KGHDR, CDR2 SFDVKD. The CDR3 DNA reads as TGTGCCACCAGTGATAGTACCGGGGAGCTGTTTTTT. It yields the protein CATSDSTGELFF.

There are a few counts of this clonotype. The chain uses TRBV6-4 and TRBJ2-2, with D uncertain. This CDR3 region has 14 residues. Germline-derived CDR1 and CDR2 are MRHNA and SNTAGT. With 2 bases removed from V and 1 base from J, the gap between germline ends came to 5 bases. This CDR3 reads CASSDMGNTGELFF. The CDR3 DNA reads TGTGCCAGCAGTGACATGGGGAACACCGGGGAGCTGTTTTTT.

V gene TRBV9 combines with J gene TRBJ1-1, with D possibly TRBD1 on 5 matching bases. V lost 4 bases and J lost 6, with 16 bases in between. Germline CDR1 and CDR2: SGDLS and YYNGEE. This CDR3 comprises 14 residues. Here the CDR3 DNA reads TGTGCCAGCAGCAACGATGGGGGTTCGGCTGAAGCTTTCTTT. Amino acids: CASSNDGGSAEAFF.